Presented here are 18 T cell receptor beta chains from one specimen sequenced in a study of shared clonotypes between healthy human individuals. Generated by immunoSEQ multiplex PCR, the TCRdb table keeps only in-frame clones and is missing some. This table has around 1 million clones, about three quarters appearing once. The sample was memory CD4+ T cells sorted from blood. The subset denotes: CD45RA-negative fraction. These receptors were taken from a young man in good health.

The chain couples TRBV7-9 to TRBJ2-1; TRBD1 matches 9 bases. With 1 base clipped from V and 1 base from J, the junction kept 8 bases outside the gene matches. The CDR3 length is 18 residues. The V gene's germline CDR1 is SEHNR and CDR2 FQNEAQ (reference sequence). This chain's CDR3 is CASSLERQTGGSYNEQFF. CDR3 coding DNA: TGTGCCAGCAGCTTAGAACGACAGACAGGGGGGTCCTACAATGAGCAGTTCTTC.

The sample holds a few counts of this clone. The CDR3 sequence: CASSLAYNTDTQYF. The CDR3 bases are TGTGCCAGCAGCCTAGCGTATAACACAGATACGCAGTATTTT. The V call is TRBV2, the J call TRBJ2-3, with a possible D match to TRBD2 (6 bases). The V end was cut by 6 bases, the J end by 2 bases, with 12 bases between. The CDR3 is 14 amino acids. The germline gives CDR1 SNHLY, CDR2 FYNNEI.

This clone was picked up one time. The CDR3 loop is CASSPGQTGYNEQFF. The CDR3 DNA reads TGTGCCAGCAGTCCCGGACAGACGGGCTACAATGAGCAGTTCTTC. The chain is built from TRBV6-1 and TRBJ2-1, with D perhaps TRBD1 (6 bases). V lost 5 bases, J lost 3 bases, and 14 bases lay in between. Germline V gives CDR1 MNHNS, CDR2 SASEGT. The CDR3 spans 15 residues.

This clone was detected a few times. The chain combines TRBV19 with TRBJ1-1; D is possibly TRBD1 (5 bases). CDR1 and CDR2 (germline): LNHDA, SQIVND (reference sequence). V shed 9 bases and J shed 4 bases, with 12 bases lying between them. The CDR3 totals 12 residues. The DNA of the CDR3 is TGTGCCAGCCGGGGGAGCGGCACTGAAGCTTTCTTT. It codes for CASRGSGTEAFF.

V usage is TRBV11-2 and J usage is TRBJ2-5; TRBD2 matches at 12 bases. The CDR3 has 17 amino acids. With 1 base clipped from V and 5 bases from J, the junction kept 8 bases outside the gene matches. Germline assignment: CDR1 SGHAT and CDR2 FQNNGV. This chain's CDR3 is CASSLAPSSGGVETQYF. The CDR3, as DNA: TGTGCCAGCAGCTTAGCCCCTTCTAGCGGGGGGGTTGAGACCCAGTACTTC.

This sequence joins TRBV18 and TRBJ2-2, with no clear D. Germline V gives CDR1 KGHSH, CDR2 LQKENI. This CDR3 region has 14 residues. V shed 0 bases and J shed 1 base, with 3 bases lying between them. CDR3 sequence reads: CASSPPGNTGELFF. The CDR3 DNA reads TGTGCCAGCTCACCACCTGGGAACACCGGGGAGCTGTTTTTT.

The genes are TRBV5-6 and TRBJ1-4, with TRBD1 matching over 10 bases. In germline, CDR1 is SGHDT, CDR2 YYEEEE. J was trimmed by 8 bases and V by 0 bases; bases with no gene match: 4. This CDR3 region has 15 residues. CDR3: CASSLAGQGKEKLFF. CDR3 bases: TGTGCCAGCAGCTTGGCGGGACAGGGGAAAGAAAAACTGTTTTTT.

In nucleotides, the CDR3 is TGTGCCAGCAACCCAGCAGGCCTCTACGAGCAGTACTTC. It encodes CASNPAGLYEQYF. The chain employs TRBV6-1 and TRBJ2-7; D gene ambiguous. Deletions cut 7 bases from V and 3 bases from J, with 13 bases between. CDR3 length equals 13 residues. In germline, CDR1 is MNHNS, CDR2 SASEGT.

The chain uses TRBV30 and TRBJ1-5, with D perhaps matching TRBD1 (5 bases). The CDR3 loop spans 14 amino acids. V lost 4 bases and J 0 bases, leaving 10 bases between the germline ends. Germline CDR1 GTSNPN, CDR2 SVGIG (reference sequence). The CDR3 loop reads CAWNAGDSNQPQHF. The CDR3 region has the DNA TGTGCCTGGAACGCGGGGGATAGCAATCAGCCCCAGCATTTT.

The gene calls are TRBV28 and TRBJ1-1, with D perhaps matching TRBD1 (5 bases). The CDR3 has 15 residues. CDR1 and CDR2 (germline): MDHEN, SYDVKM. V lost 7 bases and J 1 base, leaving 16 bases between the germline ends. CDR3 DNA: TGTGCCAGCATTTGGCGGGGGTCACCGAACACTGAAGCTTTCTTT. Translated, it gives CASIWRGSPNTEAFF. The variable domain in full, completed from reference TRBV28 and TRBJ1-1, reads DVKVTQSSRYLVKRTGEKVFLECVQDMDHENMFWYRQDPGLGLRLIYFSYDVKMKEKGDIPEGYSVSREKKERFSLILESASTNQTSMYLCASIWRGSPNTEAFFGQGTRLTVV.

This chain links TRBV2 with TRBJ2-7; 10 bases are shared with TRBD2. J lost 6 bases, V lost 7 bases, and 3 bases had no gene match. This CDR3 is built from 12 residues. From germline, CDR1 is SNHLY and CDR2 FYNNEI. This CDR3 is CASIAGGPEQYF. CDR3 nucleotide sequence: TGTGCCAGCATAGCGGGGGGTCCCGAGCAGTACTTC.

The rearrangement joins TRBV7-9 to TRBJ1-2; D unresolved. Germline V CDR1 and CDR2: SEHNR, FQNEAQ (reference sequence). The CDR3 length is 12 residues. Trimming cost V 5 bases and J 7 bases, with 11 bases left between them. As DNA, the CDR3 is TGTGCCAGCAGCCCTCCCCTATCTGGCTACACCTTC. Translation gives CASSPPLSGYTF.

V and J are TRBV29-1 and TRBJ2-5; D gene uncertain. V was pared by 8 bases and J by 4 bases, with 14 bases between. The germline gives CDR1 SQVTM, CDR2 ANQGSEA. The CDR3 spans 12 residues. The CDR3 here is CSLSDPGETQYF. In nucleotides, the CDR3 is TGCAGCCTCTCGGACCCGGGAGAGACCCAGTACTTC.

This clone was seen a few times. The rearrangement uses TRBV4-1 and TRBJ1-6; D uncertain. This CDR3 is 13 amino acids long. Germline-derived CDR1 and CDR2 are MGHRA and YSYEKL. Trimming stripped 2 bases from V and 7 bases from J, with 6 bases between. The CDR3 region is CASSQQRNSPLHF. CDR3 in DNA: TGCGCCAGCAGCCAACAGAGGAATTCACCCCTCCACTTT.

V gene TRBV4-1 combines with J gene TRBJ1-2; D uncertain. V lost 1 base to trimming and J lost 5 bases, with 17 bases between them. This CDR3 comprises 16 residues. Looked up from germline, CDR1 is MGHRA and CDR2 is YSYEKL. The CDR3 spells CASSQGPDTQGYGYTF. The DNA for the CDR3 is TGCGCCAGCAGCCAAGGACCTGACACCCAAGGGTATGGCTACACCTTC.

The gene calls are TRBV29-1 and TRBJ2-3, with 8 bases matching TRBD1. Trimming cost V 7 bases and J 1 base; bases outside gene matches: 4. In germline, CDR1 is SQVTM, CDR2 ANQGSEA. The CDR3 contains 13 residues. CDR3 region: CSGTGFGTDTQYF. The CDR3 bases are TGCAGCGGGACAGGGTTTGGCACAGATACGCAGTATTTT.

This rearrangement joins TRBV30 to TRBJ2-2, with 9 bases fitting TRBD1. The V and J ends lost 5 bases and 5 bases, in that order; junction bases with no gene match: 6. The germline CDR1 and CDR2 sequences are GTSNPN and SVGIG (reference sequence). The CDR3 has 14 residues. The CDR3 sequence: CAWVRQGVTGELFF. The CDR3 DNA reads TGTGCCTGGGTCAGACAGGGGGTAACCGGGGAGCTGTTTTTT.

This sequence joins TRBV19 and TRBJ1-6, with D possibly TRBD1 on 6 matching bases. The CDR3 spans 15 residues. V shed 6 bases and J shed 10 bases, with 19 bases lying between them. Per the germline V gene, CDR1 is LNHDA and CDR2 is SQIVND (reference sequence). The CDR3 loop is CASSPGQRSSSPLHF. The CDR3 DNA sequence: TGTGCCAGTAGCCCCGGACAGCGGTCGTCGTCACCCCTCCACTTT.